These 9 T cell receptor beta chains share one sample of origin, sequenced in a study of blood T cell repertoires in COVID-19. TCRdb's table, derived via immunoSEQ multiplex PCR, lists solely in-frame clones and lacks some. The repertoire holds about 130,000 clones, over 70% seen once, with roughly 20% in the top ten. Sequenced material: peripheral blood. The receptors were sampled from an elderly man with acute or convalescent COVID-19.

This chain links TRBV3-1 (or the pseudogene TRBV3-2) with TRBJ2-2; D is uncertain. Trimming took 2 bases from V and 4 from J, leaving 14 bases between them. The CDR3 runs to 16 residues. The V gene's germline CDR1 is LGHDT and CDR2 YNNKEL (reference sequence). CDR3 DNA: TGTGCCAGCAGCCAAATCTATTACACGGGCACCGGGGAGCTGTTTTTT. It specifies CASSQIYYTGTGELFF.

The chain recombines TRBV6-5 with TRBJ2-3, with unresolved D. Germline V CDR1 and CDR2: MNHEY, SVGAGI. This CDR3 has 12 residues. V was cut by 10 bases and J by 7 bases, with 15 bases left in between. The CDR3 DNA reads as TGTGCCACCAGACCCGCGGTAAATACGCAGTATTTT. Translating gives CATRPAVNTQYF.

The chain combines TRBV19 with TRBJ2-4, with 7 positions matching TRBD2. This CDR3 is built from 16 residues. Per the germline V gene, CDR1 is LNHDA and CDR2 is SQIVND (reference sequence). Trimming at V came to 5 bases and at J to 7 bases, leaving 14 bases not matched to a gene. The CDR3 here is CASSRGNRGEWNIQYF. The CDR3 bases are TGTGCCAGTAGTCGTGGGAATCGGGGGGAATGGAACATTCAGTACTTC.

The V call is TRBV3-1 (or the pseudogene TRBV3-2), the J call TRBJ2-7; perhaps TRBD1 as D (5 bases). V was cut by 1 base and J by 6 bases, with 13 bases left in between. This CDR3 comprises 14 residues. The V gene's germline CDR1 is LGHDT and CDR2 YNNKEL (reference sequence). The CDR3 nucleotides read TGTGCCAGCAGCCAAGGAAGAGGCCAGGGCGAGCAGTACTTC. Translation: CASSQGRGQGEQYF.

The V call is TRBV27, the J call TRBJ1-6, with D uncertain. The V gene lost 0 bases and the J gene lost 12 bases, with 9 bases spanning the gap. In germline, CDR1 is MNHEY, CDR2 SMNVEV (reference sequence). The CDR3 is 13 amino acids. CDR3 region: CASSLSSRGPLHF. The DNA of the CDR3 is TGTGCCAGCAGTTTATCTTCCAGAGGACCCCTCCACTTT.

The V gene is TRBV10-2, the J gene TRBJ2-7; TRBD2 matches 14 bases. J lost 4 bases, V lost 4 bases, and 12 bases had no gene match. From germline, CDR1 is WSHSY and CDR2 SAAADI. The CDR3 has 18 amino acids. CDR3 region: CASSGGTSGGAWRYEQYF. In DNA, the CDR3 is TGCGCCAGCAGTGGGGGGACTAGCGGGGGTGCCTGGCGGTACGAGCAGTACTTC.

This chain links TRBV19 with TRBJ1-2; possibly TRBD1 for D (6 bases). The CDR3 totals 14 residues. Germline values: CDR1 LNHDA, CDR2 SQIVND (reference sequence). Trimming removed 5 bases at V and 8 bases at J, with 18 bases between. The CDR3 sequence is CASSFSTMQGGYTF. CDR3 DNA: TGTGCCAGTAGTTTCTCGACCATGCAGGGGGGCTACACCTTC. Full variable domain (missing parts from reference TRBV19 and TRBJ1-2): DGGITQSPKYLFRKEGQNVTLSCEQNLNHDAMYWYRQDPGQGLRLIYYSQIVNDFQKGDIAEGYSVSREKKESFPLTVTSAQKNPTAFYLCASSFSTMQGGYTFGSGTRLTVV.

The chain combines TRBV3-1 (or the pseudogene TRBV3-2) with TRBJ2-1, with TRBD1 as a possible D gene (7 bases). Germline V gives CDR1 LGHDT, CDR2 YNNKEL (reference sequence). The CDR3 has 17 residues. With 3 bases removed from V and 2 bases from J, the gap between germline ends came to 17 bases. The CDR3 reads CASSQVQGTPTYNEQFF. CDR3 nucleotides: TGTGCCAGCAGCCAGGTACAGGGGACTCCAACCTACAATGAGCAGTTCTTC.

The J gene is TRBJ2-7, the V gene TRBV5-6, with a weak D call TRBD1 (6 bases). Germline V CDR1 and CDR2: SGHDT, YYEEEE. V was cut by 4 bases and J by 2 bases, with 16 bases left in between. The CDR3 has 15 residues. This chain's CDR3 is CASSTTGFPPYEQYF. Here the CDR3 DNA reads TGTGCCAGCAGCACAACAGGGTTTCCGCCCTACGAGCAGTACTTC.